This TCR beta chain was sequenced during a study of T cell responses to AZD1222 COVID-19 vaccine. Study-level points and caveats: It was only a handful of AZD1222 recipients who were seropositive at baseline. Only after the peak T cell response were repertoires sampled.

Germline trimming cut 3 bases from V and 5 bases from J; bases unmatched to any gene: 7. Germline-derived CDR1 and CDR2 are LNHDA and SQIVND (reference sequence). The CDR3 is 15 residues long. Profiling relied on immunoSEQ multiplex PCR, and the TCRdb table lists in-frame clones only, not all of them. In the table there are around 100,000 clones, approximately 90% of which are singletons. As for this clone: Its specificity is unknown.

The sequence came from an adult in good health. Specimen: peripheral blood, collected on day 0 of AZD1222 vaccination. This chain links TRBV19 with TRBJ2-3; 8 nucleotides align to TRBD1. DNA for the CDR3: TGTGCCAGTAGTATTTCATCAGGGGGCCAAGATACGCAGTATTTT. Its translation: CASSISSGGQDTQYF.